This T cell receptor (beta chain) appears in the sequencing data of a study of blood T cell repertoires in COVID-19. Study context: Material from acute and convalescent COVID-19 was sourced from the United States, Italy and Spain. Sample material is recorded as cDNA or gDNA derived from T cells, B-cell-depleted T cells, or PBMCs.

The data were produced by immunoSEQ multiplex PCR, yet TCRdb's version contains in-frame clones alone and is incomplete. Of more than 100,000 clones listed, over 70% are singletons. Germline CDR1 SQVTM, CDR2 ANQGSEA. CDR3 length equals 14 residues. Trimming removed 6 bases from V and 4 bases from J, with 18 bases in between. The receptor comes from a woman in her seventies with acute or convalescent COVID-19. J is TRBJ1-1 and V is TRBV29-1; possibly TRBD1 for D (6 bases). Sequenced material: peripheral blood. The CDR3 region has the DNA TGCAGCGTAGCCGCGGGGGGCGCTCTCACTGAAGCTTTCTTT. Amino acids: CSVAAGGALTEAFF.